A selection of T cell receptor beta chains follows, all from one sample in a study of T-cell reconstitution after alpha-beta-depleted transplantation in children. Using its own MiXCR run on the PCR reads, TCRdb lists one record per CDR3 protein. Among hundreds of thousands of distinct CDR3 sequences listed, around 12% were seen once. Material: PBMCs from the stem cell graft donor, obtained from the stem cell graft. The receptors here all came from a human donor who donated a stem cell graft to a child with combined immunodeficiency. Both conserved end residues are part of each CDR3. Fields, in order: D gene, clone size, J gene, V gene, CDR3 DNA, CDR3 protein. A D gene is named only where the DNA matches it firmly. Some rows have no size entry. The others give once, few or many, or a class for an expanded clone.

TRBD2 | many | TRBJ2-1 | TRBV12-3/TRBV12-4 | TGTGCCAGCAGGGAGCGGGGGACCCCCTACAATGAGCAGTTCTTC | CASRERGTPYNEQFF
NA | NA | TRBJ1-6 | TRBV20-1 | TGCAGTGCTAGAGAGGACAGTTCAAGCTCCTATAATTCACCCCTCCACTTT | CSAREDSSSSYNSPLHF
TRBD2 | few | TRBJ2-7 | TRBV7-2 | TGTGCCAGCAGGGGCGGGGGGGAGGAGCAGTACTTC | CASRGGGEEQYF
TRBD1 | few | TRBJ2-7 | TRBV10-3 | TGTGCCACCAATAAGTCAGTGGGCCGCCGCGACGGGGACAGGGAGTACGAGCAGTACTTC | CATNKSVGRRDGDREYEQYF
TRBD1 | NA | TRBJ1-2 | TRBV5-1 | TGCGCCAGCAGCTGGGCCGGGACAGCGGTAAGCGGCTACACCTTC | CASSWAGTAVSGYTF
NA | NA | TRBJ2-7 | TRBV19 | TGTGCCAGTAGTATAGCGGCTGGGGACTACGAGCAGTACTTC | CASSIAAGDYEQYF
NA | many | TRBJ2-1 | TRBV29-1 | TGCAGCGTTGAAGGGGACGGCCCCAATGAGCAGTTCTTC | CSVEGDGPNEQFF
NA | few | TRBJ2-1 | TRBV5-1 | TGCGCCAGCAGCTTTGAGACCGACTTTAGCGAGCAGTTCTTC | CASSFETDFSEQFF
TRBD1 | NA | TRBJ2-1 | TRBV4-3 | TGCGCCAGCAGCCTATGGACAGGGGGTTCGATTGAGCAGTTCTTC | CASSLWTGGSIEQFF
NA | NA | TRBJ2-3 | TRBV7-8 | TGTGCCAGCAGCACTCGGGGCACTAGCACAGATACGCAGTATTTT | CASSTRGTSTDTQYF
NA | few | TRBJ2-7 | TRBV7-9 | TGTGCCAGCAGCTTAGCGGTGGGGGACCTGGACGAGCAGTACTTC | CASSLAVGDLDEQYF
TRBD2 | NA | TRBJ2-7 | TRBV5-1 | TGCGCCAGCAGCTCCCCTCCTAGCGGCCCGTCGAGGGAGCAGTACTTC | CASSSPPSGPSREQYF
TRBD1 | many | TRBJ1-1 | TRBV20-1 | TGCAGTGCTAGACAAAACAAAACCGGGACAGGGCTTATGAACACTGAAGCTTTCTTT | CSARQNKTGTGLMNTEAFF
NA | many | TRBJ2-1 | TRBV7-9 | TGTGCCAGCAGCAGGGACACCGGGCAGTTCTTC | CASSRDTGQFF
NA | many | TRBJ2-2 | TRBV12-3/TRBV12-4 | TGTGCCAGCAGTCTCCGGGGGAGCGCGAACACCGGGGAGCTGTTTTTT | CASSLRGSANTGELFF
NA | many | TRBJ1-5 | TRBV10-3 | TGTGCCATCAGTGAGGGACAGCATCAGCCCCAGCATTTT | CAISEGQHQPQHF
NA | few | TRBJ2-7 | TRBV7-2 | TGTGCCAGCAGCCAAGACCGGGACAACTACGAGCAGTACTTC | CASSQDRDNYEQYF
TRBD1 | NA | TRBJ2-7 | TRBV7-2 | TGTGCCAGCAGCTTAGCGCTAAGGGACAGGGGGACACTACGCGAGCAGTACTTC | CASSLALRDRGTLREQYF
NA | NA | TRBJ2-3 | TRBV12-3/TRBV12-4 | TGTGCCAGCAGTTTAGCGGTAAACAGCTTCACAGATACGCAGTATTTT | CASSLAVNSFTDTQYF
TRBD1 | few | TRBJ1-2 | TRBV9 | TGTGCCAGCAGCGTAGCTGGGACAGGGAACTATGGCTACACCTTC | CASSVAGTGNYGYTF
NA | few | TRBJ1-4 | TRBV7-8 | TGTGCCAGCAGCCACGAAAGGGGAGGGCATGAAAAACTGTTTTTT | CASSHERGGHEKLFF
NA | few | TRBJ1-4 | TRBV5-1 | TGCGCCAGCAGCTTGGGTGTCTTTGCAACTAATGAAAAACTGTTTTTT | CASSLGVFATNEKLFF
TRBD2 | once | TRBJ2-3 | TRBV7-8 | TGTGCCAGCAGCTTCGGGACTAGCGGGGGGCAAGATACGCAGTATTTT | CASSFGTSGGQDTQYF
NA | few | TRBJ2-1 | TRBV12-3/TRBV12-4 | TGTGCCAGCAGTTGGGCGTGGGCCAATGAGCAGTTCTTC | CASSWAWANEQFF
NA | NA | TRBJ2-5 | TRBV18 | TGTGCCAGCTCACCATGGACCCAAGAGACCCAGTACTTC | CASSPWTQETQYF
NA | many | TRBJ1-1 | TRBV27 | TGTGCCAGCAGTTTGGGATCGAACACTGAAGCTTTCTTT | CASSLGSNTEAFF
NA | few | TRBJ1-5 | TRBV27 | TGTGCCAGCAGTAAGGCCCCCGAGAGCCCCGGCCAGCCCCAGCATTTT | CASSKAPESPGQPQHF
TRBD1 | many | TRBJ2-3 | TRBV7-2 | TGTGCCAGCAGGACAGGGATTGGTGGCACAGATACGCAGTATTTT | CASRTGIGGTDTQYF
TRBD2 | few | TRBJ2-5 | TRBV14 | TGTGCCAGCAGCCCCCTAGCGGGAGCCCAAGAGACCCAGTACTTC | CASSPLAGAQETQYF
NA | many | TRBJ2-2 | TRBV29-1 | TGCAGCGTTGAAGATGGGGGGGAGCTGTTTTTT | CSVEDGGELFF
NA | NA | TRBJ2-5 | TRBV12-3/TRBV12-4 | TGTGCCAGCAGGGTGGGCTTGTCACAAGAGACCCAGTACTTC | CASRVGLSQETQYF
NA | NA | TRBJ2-7 | TRBV27 | TGTGCCAGCAGTTTAGCCGGGCAATACGAGCAGTACTTC | CASSLAGQYEQYF
TRBD1 | NA | TRBJ2-3 | TRBV24-1 | TGTGCCACCAGGGACAGGGGCACAGATACGCAGTATTTT | CATRDRGTDTQYF
NA | NA | TRBJ2-5 | TRBV29-1 | TGCAGCATCATGGGGGCGGAAGAGGCAGTAGAGACCCAGTACTTC | CSIMGAEEAVETQYF